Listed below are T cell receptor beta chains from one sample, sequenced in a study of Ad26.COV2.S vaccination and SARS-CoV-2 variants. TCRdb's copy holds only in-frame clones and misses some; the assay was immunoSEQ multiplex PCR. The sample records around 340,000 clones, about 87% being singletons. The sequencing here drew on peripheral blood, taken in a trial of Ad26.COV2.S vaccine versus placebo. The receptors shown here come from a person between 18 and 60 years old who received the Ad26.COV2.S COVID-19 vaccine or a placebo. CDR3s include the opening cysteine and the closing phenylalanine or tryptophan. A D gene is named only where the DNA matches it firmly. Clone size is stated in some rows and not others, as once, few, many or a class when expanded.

CATSDLGGVGYEQYF,TGTGCCACCAGTGATTTGGGAGGGGTCGGGTACGAGCAGTACTTC,TRBV24-1,.,.,TRBJ2-7
CASSQGSYRPNTEAFF,TGCGCCAGCAGCCAGGGGAGTTACAGGCCGAACACTGAAGCTTTCTTT,TRBV4-1,.,.,TRBJ1-1
CASSLGLTVPEAFF,TGTGCCAGCAGCTTAGGACTGACAGTCCCAGAAGCTTTCTTT,TRBV11-2,.,.,TRBJ1-1
CASSLYQSTEAFF,TGTGCCAGCAGCTTATATCAGAGCACTGAAGCTTTCTTT,TRBV7-2,.,.,TRBJ1-1
CASGQGPQETQYF,TGTGCCAGCGGCCAAGGTCCACAAGAGACCCAGTACTTC,TRBV2,.,.,TRBJ2-5
CASSQTGTGQETQYF,TGTGCCAGCAGCCAAACTGGGACAGGCCAAGAGACCCAGTACTTC,TRBV3-1/TRBV3-2,.,TRBD1,TRBJ2-5
CASSILTGGNQPQHF,TGTGCCAGTAGTATACTTACAGGAGGCAATCAGCCCCAGCATTTT,TRBV19,once,.,TRBJ1-5
CSAITGTGNTIYF,TGCAGCGCCATCACAGGGACTGGAAACACCATATATTTT,TRBV29-1,.,.,TRBJ1-3
CASSSSGTGELFF,TGTGCCAGCAGTTCCAGCGGAACCGGGGAGCTGTTTTTT,TRBV12-3/TRBV12-4,.,.,TRBJ2-2
CASSPRGGANTGELFF,TGTGCCAGCTCCCCCCGCGGGGGCGCGAACACCGGGGAGCTGTTTTTT,TRBV18,.,.,TRBJ2-2
CASTPGEVWGSPLHF,TGTGCCAGCACCCCAGGGGAGGTTTGGGGTTCACCCCTCCACTTT,TRBV11-2,.,.,TRBJ1-6
CATSREAQNYGYTF,TGTGCCACCAGCAGAGAGGCACAGAACTATGGCTACACCTTC,TRBV15,.,.,TRBJ1-2
CASSAGTGDTGELFF,TGTGCCAGCAGCGCCGGGACAGGGGACACCGGGGAGCTGTTTTTT,TRBV6-4,.,TRBD1,TRBJ2-2
CASSSTPLSTGELFF,TGTGCCAGCAGTTCAACACCCTTGAGCACCGGGGAGCTGTTTTTT,TRBV27,.,.,TRBJ2-2
CASRKDSYEQYF,TGTGCCAGCAGAAAGGACAGCTACGAGCAGTACTTC,TRBV6-5,.,.,TRBJ2-7
CASRKTGLGGTGELFF,TGTGCCAGCAGGAAAACCGGACTAGGTGGCACCGGGGAGCTGTTTTTT,TRBV7-2,.,TRBD2,TRBJ2-2
CATSDTGTGGAETQYF,TGTGCCACCAGTGATACCGGGACAGGGGGCGCAGAGACCCAGTACTTC,TRBV24-1,.,TRBD1,TRBJ2-5
CASSLEGGGLVQPQHF,TGTGCCAGCAGCTTAGAGGGAGGGGGACTTGTTCAGCCCCAGCATTTT,TRBV7-9,.,.,TRBJ1-5
CASSYRRSEAFF,TGTGCCAGCAGTTACCGTCGTTCTGAAGCTTTCTTT,TRBV6-2/TRBV6-3,.,.,TRBJ1-1
CASSYANRNQPQHF,TGTGCCAGCAGTTACGCGAACAGGAATCAGCCCCAGCATTTT,TRBV6-2/TRBV6-3,.,.,TRBJ1-5
CASSQDLVITSPLHF,TGCGCCAGCAGCCAAGACTTAGTTATTACTTCACCCCTCCACTTT,TRBV4-3,.,.,TRBJ1-6
CASLAGGAGWYEQYF,TGTGCCAGCCTTGCCGGTGGGGCGGGGTGGTACGAGCAGTACTTC,TRBV5-4,.,.,TRBJ2-7
CASSLALRYTDTQYF,TGCGCCAGCAGCTTGGCCCTCAGGTACACAGATACGCAGTATTTT,TRBV5-1,.,.,TRBJ2-3
CAWSPLGGTYNEQFF,TGTGCCTGGAGTCCGTTGGGGGGGACCTACAATGAGCAGTTCTTC,TRBV30,.,TRBD2,TRBJ2-1
CATSRAKNRDRAKTQYF,TGTGCCACCAGCAGAGCGAAGAACCGGGACAGGGCTAAGACCCAGTACTTC,TRBV15,.,TRBD1,TRBJ2-5
CASSFRSTAADTQYF,TGTGCCAGCAGTTTTCGCTCTACCGCCGCAGATACGCAGTATTTT,TRBV27,.,.,TRBJ2-3
CASSFFRDINSPLHF,TGTGCCAGCAGCTTTTTTCGGGATATTAATTCACCCCTCCACTTT,TRBV7-2,.,.,TRBJ1-6
CASSPRTGTTGSYGYTF,TGTGCCAGCAGCCCTCGCACCGGGACAACGGGCAGCTATGGCTACACCTTC,TRBV7-8,.,.,TRBJ1-2
CASSHGTVSYEQYF,TGTGCCAGCAGTCACGGGACGGTATCCTACGAGCAGTACTTC,TRBV27,.,.,TRBJ2-7
CASSRGGTSGTQETQYF,TGTGCCAGCAGCCGAGGAGGGACTAGCGGGACCCAAGAGACCCAGTACTTC,TRBV5-4,.,TRBD2,TRBJ2-5
CASSYRGENNQPQHF,TGTGCCAGCAGCTACAGGGGAGAGAACAATCAGCCCCAGCATTTT,TRBV11-2,.,TRBD1,TRBJ1-5
CASSLLGRAPTGELFF,TGTGCCAGCAGCTTGTTGGGCAGGGCACCCACCGGGGAGCTGTTTTTT,TRBV5-6,.,.,TRBJ2-2
CASSYTGYHNEQFF,TGTGCCAGCAGCTACACAGGGTACCACAATGAGCAGTTCTTC,TRBV5-4,.,.,TRBJ2-1
CSVTLQGRGDTQYF,TGCAGCGTAACCCTACAGGGGAGGGGGGATACGCAGTATTTT,TRBV29-1,.,.,TRBJ2-3
CAWSVIGGQPQHF,TGTGCCTGGAGTGTAATCGGGGGTCAGCCCCAGCATTTT,TRBV30,few,.,TRBJ1-5
CASSFGGRVGSPLHF,TGTGCCAGCAGTTTTGGTGGCAGGGTAGGTTCACCCCTCCACTTT,TRBV13,.,.,TRBJ1-6
CASSLPRTGTAGGFGNTIYF,TGTGCCAGCAGTTTGCCCCGCACTGGGACGGCGGGCGGATTCGGAAACACCATATATTTT,TRBV6-2/TRBV6-3,.,.,TRBJ1-3
CASGAGLGSGNTIYF,TGTGCCAGCGGGGCAGGGTTAGGCTCTGGAAACACCATATATTTT,TRBV6-5,.,.,TRBJ1-3